Below, 19 T cell receptor beta chains from the same sample are listed, as sequenced in a study of tumor-infiltrating lymphocytes in localized non-small cell lung cancer. TCRdb's copy holds only in-frame clones and misses some; the assay was immunoSEQ multiplex PCR. The sample shows a few thousand clones, 60% to 80% of them seen only once. What was sequenced was uninvolved lung tissue not adjacent to the tumor. These receptors all come from a human donor with non-small cell lung cancer.

The chain carries TRBV19 and TRBJ2-3; D unresolved. Germline CDR1 and CDR2: LNHDA and SQIVND (reference sequence). Trimming removed 6 bases at V and 4 bases at J, with 11 bases between. The CDR3 sequence is 13 residues long. The CDR3 loop is CASSDSIADTQYF. The CDR3 bases are TGTGCCAGTAGCGACTCTATCGCAGATACGCAGTATTTT.

The V and J genes are TRBV28 and TRBJ2-5; D may match TRBD1 or TRBD2 (5 bases each). The V end lost 3 bases, the J end lost 5 bases, and 16 bases lay between the germline ends. Germline CDR1 is MDHEN and CDR2 is SYDVKM. CDR3 length: 15 residues. The CDR3 spells CASSLGRQGSETQYF. The CDR3 nucleotides are TGTGCCAGCAGTTTGGGACGACAAGGGTCGGAGACCCAGTACTTC.

By share, this clone counts as medium-sized. The V gene is TRBV11-3, the J gene TRBJ2-1; TRBD2 agrees at 12 bases. With V trimmed by 3 bases and J by 5 bases, 5 bases remained unmatched. CDR1 and CDR2 from the germline V gene are SGHNT and YENEEA. The CDR3 is made up of 16 amino acids. CDR3 DNA: TGTGCCAGCAGCTTTGGGCTAGCGGGAGGGAACAATGAGCAGTTCTTC. Its protein is CASSFGLAGGNNEQFF.

The rearrangement uses TRBV6-9 and TRBJ2-7; D is possibly TRBD1 (6 bases). The CDR3 extends over 13 amino acids. V lost 6 bases and J 5 bases, leaving 14 bases between the germline ends. CDR1 and CDR2 (germline): MNHGY, SVAAGI. CDR3 loop: CASRGNRAHEQYF. The CDR3 DNA sequence: TGTGCCAGCAGGGGAAACAGGGCCCACGAGCAGTACTTC.

This sequence joins TRBV10-3 and TRBJ1-2; TRBD1 agrees at 9 bases. Germline V gene data show CDR1 as ENHRY and CDR2 as SYGVKD. The CDR3 has 13 residues. V dropped 6 bases and J dropped 4; count of bases not matched to a gene: 3. The CDR3 reads CAISQDRGYGYTF. The DNA of the CDR3 is TGTGCCATCAGCCAGGACAGGGGCTATGGCTACACCTTC.

The J gene is TRBJ2-1, the V gene TRBV6-1; a weak D match, TRBD2 (6 bases). V was cut by 8 bases and J by 1 base, with 15 bases left in between. The CDR3 extends over 15 amino acids. CDR1 MNHNS and CDR2 SASEGT come from the germline V gene. The CDR3 sequence is CASDSGTESYNEQFF. CDR3 coding DNA: TGTGCCAGCGATTCAGGGACTGAGTCCTACAATGAGCAGTTCTTC.

The V call is TRBV6-1, the J call TRBJ2-7; D gene uncertain. Germline CDR1 MNHNS, CDR2 SASEGT. The CDR3 is 12 residues long. V lost 1 base, J lost 3 bases, and 4 bases lay in between. The CDR3, as DNA: TGTGCCAGCAGTGAAGACGGCTACGAGCAGTACTTC. Its protein is CASSEDGYEQYF.

The rearrangement uses TRBV10-3 and TRBJ1-2; D may be TRBD1 (5 bases). The CDR3 runs 15 residues. The germline V gene encodes CDR1 ENHRY and CDR2 SYGVKD. The V end was cut by 0 bases, the J end by 8 bases, with 16 bases between. The CDR3 loop is CAISESTRGDDGYTF. The DNA for the CDR3 is TGTGCCATCAGTGAGTCGACTCGAGGGGACGACGGCTACACCTTC.

CDR3 coding DNA: TGTGCCAGCAGCGTTGCCCCCTCCTACGAGCAGTACTTC. It is translated as CASSVAPSYEQYF. The gene calls are TRBV9 and TRBJ2-7; D is ambiguous. This CDR3 is built from 13 residues. V lost 2 bases to trimming and J lost 0 bases, with 6 bases between them. Germline CDR1 and CDR2: SGDLS and YYNGEE. The full variable domain, rest sourced from reference TRBV9 and TRBJ2-7, is DSGVTQTPKHLITATGQRVTLRCSPRSGDLSVYWYQQSLDQGLQFLIQYYNGEERAKGNILERFSAQQFPDLHSELNLSSLELGDSALYFCASSVAPSYEQYFGPGTRLTVT.

V and J are TRBV7-2 and TRBJ1-6, with 8 bases aligning to TRBD1. The CDR3 covers 16 residues. Looked up from germline, CDR1 is SGHTA and CDR2 is FQGNSA. The J segment lost 6 bases and the V segment lost 1 base, leaving 5 bases of the junction unmatched. DNA for the CDR3: TGTGCCAGCAGCTTAGACTGGACAGGGAGTAATTCACCCCTCCACTTT. Protein: CASSLDWTGSNSPLHF. Full variable domain (rest looked up from reference TRBV7-2 and TRBJ1-6): GAGVSQSPSNKVTEKGKDVELRCDPISGHTALYWYRQSLGQGLEFLIYFQGNSAPDKSGLPSDRFSAERTGGSVSTLTIQRTQQEDSAVYLCASSLDWTGSNSPLHFGNGTRLTVT.

This sequence joins TRBV27 and TRBJ1-1; the D gene is possibly TRBD1 (6 bases). From germline, CDR1 is MNHEY and CDR2 SMNVEV (reference sequence). Trimming removed 4 bases from V and 9 bases from J, with 15 bases in between. The CDR3 runs to 13 residues. The CDR3 nucleotides read TGTGCCAGCAGTTCTGGCAGGGGCGGAAAAGCTTTCTTT. Translated: CASSSGRGGKAFF.

The CDR3 DNA sequence: TGTGCCAGCAGTTCCACCGATAGGGGCGGGTGGGAAAAACTGTTTTTT. It encodes CASSSTDRGGWEKLFF. The J gene is TRBJ1-4, the V gene TRBV27, with D tentatively TRBD1 (5 bases). Germline values: CDR1 MNHEY, CDR2 SMNVEV (reference sequence). Trimming took 4 bases from V and 8 from J, leaving 20 bases between them. The CDR3 runs 16 residues.

The chain is built from TRBV29-1 and TRBJ2-7; tentatively, D is TRBD1 (5 bases). The CDR3 length is 11 residues. The germline CDR1 and CDR2 sequences are SQVTM and ANQGSEA. Trimming removed 6 bases at V and 3 bases at J, with 9 bases between. The CDR3 loop is CSVLTVYEQYF. The DNA of the CDR3 is TGCAGCGTCTTGACAGTCTACGAGCAGTACTTC.

This chain uses TRBV6-1 with TRBJ1-5; D is unresolved. In germline, CDR1 is MNHNS, CDR2 SASEGT. The CDR3 is 16 amino acids. Trimming cost V 0 bases and J 3 bases, with 12 bases left between them. For the CDR3, the DNA is TGTGCCAGCAGTGAAGCGATAGGAGGGAACAATCAGCCCCAGCATTTT. It yields the protein CASSEAIGGNNQPQHF.

This chain connects TRBV6-6 to TRBJ2-7, with D uncertain. From germline, CDR1 is MNHNY and CDR2 SVGAGI (reference sequence). The ends were cut back, 2 bases at V and 5 bases at J, with 13 bases in the middle. The CDR3 consists of 14 residues. CDR3 loop: CASSYRSRSDEQYF. The CDR3 bases are TGTGCCAGCAGTTACCGGTCCCGTTCCGACGAGCAGTACTTC.

This rearrangement joins TRBV5-6 to TRBJ1-2; 9 bases are shared with TRBD1. Germline lookup yields CDR1 SGHDT and CDR2 YYEEEE. The CDR3 is made up of 15 amino acids. V gave up 0 bases and J gave up 11 bases; unmatched junction bases: 11. In DNA, the CDR3 is TGTGCCAGCAGCTTGGGTCGTGGACAGGGGTTGGCTTACACCTTC. Protein sequence: CASSLGRGQGLAYTF.

The chain uses TRBV2 and TRBJ1-1; tentative D call: TRBD1 (6 bases). The germline CDR1 and CDR2 sequences are SNHLY and FYNNEI. The V end lost 5 bases, the J end lost 4 bases, and 11 bases lay between the germline ends. The CDR3 sequence is 13 residues long. For the CDR3, the DNA is TGTGCCAGCAGTCCAGGGGACGGCACTGAAGCTTTCTTT. Its translation: CASSPGDGTEAFF.

J is TRBJ2-6 and V is TRBV5-5; D is unresolved. Germline loops: CDR1 SGHKS, CDR2 YYEKEE (reference sequence). The length of the CDR3 is 16 residues. V was trimmed by 3 bases and J by 0 bases, leaving 10 bases between them. For the CDR3, the DNA is TGTGCCAGCAGCTCCCGTGATAGCTCTGGGGCCAACGTCCTGACTTTC. Amino acids: CASSSRDSSGANVLTF.

This chain connects TRBV21-1 to TRBJ1-5; the table's D call, TRBD1, was not checked against the DNA. TRBV21-1 is a pseudogene segment. The length of the CDR3 is 14 residues. CDR3 nucleotide sequence: TGTGCCAGCAGCATCTCAGGGCGCAATCAGCCCCAGCATTTT. This gives the protein CASSISGRNQPQHF.